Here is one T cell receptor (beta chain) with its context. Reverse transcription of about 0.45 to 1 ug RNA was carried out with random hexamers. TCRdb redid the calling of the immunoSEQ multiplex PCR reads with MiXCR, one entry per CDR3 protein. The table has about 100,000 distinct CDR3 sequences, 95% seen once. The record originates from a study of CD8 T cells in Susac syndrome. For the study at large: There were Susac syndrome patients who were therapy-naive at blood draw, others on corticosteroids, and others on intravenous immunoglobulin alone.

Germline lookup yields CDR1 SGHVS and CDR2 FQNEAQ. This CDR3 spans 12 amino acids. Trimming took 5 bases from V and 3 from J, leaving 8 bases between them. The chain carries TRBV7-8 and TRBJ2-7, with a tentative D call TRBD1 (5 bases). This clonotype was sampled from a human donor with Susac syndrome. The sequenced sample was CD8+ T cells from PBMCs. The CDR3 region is CASSVRVYEQYF. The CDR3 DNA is TGTGCCAGCAGCGTCAGGGTCTACGAGCAGTACTTC.